This T cell receptor beta chain was sequenced for a study of blood T cell repertoires in COVID-19. Study-wide context: Italy, Spain and the United States were the sources of the convalescent and acute COVID-19 samples.

In its sample, this clone was seen once. Authors' methods: Nucleated cell number was recorded as an estimate derived from reference gene primer amplification. Sequencing used immunoSEQ multiplex PCR; TCRdb keeps in-frame clones, though not all of them. D and trimming come from the DNA, and the V and J calls and clone size come from that table. The sample shows approximately 150,000 clones, more than 70% of them seen only once. Germline V gene data show CDR1 as MNHEY and CDR2 as SVGAGI. The CDR3 spans 15 residues. Trimming removed 6 bases from V and 2 bases from J, with 14 bases in between. This chain connects TRBV6-5 to TRBJ1-5; D may be TRBD1 (5 bases). Sequenced material: peripheral blood. The source of this sequence is a woman aged 70-85 years who had recovered from COVID-19. The CDR3 loop is CASRPGGWRNQPQHF. CDR3 coding DNA: TGTGCCAGCAGGCCCGGGGGGTGGCGCAATCAGCCCCAGCATTTT.